These 28 T cell receptor beta chains were sequenced from one sample in a study of blood T cell repertoires in COVID-19. Sequencing used immunoSEQ multiplex PCR; TCRdb keeps in-frame clones, though not all of them. This sample carries approximately 270,000 clones, 89% of them seen once, and the ten largest clones take 1.9%. Sequenced input: PBMCs or T cells enriched from blood (not recorded which). These receptors were collected from a woman aged 55 to 70 who had recovered from COVID-19.

The gene calls are TRBV7-2 and TRBJ1-6; D remains unclear. Trimming removed 5 bases at V and 0 bases at J, with 8 bases between. Per germline, CDR1 SGHTA and CDR2 FQGNSA. The CDR3 extends over 15 amino acids. The CDR3: CASSRAGSYNSPLHF. The CDR3 nucleotides read TGTGCCAGCAGCCGGGCGGGCTCCTATAATTCACCCCTCCACTTT.

CDR3 in amino acids: CARLTSFFPDTQYF. The CDR3 nucleotides are TGTGCCAGGCTGACTAGTTTCTTCCCGGATACGCAGTATTTT. This chain uses TRBV6-9 with TRBJ2-3; weak D call: TRBD2 (6 bases). Trimming took 9 bases from V and 6 from J, leaving 19 bases between them. Per the germline V gene, CDR1 is MNHGY and CDR2 is SVAAGI. The CDR3 has 14 amino acids.

This clone was seen only once. The genes are TRBV30 and TRBJ1-1; D is uncertain. The CDR3 is 14 residues long. V lost 2 bases to trimming and J lost 4 bases, with 14 bases between them. Germline V CDR1 and CDR2: GTSNPN, SVGIG (reference sequence). The chain's CDR3 is CAWSLGPDGTEAFF. CDR3 nucleotides: TGTGCCTGGAGTCTGGGCCCCGATGGCACTGAAGCTTTCTTT.

The V call is TRBV12-3 or TRBV12-4, the J call TRBJ1-6; D uncertain. This CDR3 is 12 amino acids long. V was shortened by 6 bases and J by 14 bases, with 14 bases between the two germline ends. CDR3 sequence reads: CASSLSIVSLHF. The CDR3 DNA reads as TGTGCCAGCAGCCTTTCCATAGTATCCCTCCACTTT.

This sequence joins TRBV19 and TRBJ1-2; D possibly corresponds to TRBD1 (5 bases). The CDR3 totals 14 residues. The V end was cut by 6 bases, the J end by 3 bases, with 14 bases between. Germline assignment: CDR1 LNHDA and CDR2 SQIVND (reference sequence). This CDR3 is CASSSDRPYYGYTF. For the CDR3, the DNA is TGTGCCAGTAGCAGTGACAGACCGTACTATGGCTACACCTTC.

The chain recombines TRBV2 with TRBJ2-2, with D possibly matching TRBD1 (6 bases). In germline, CDR1 is SNHLY, CDR2 FYNNEI. Trimming cost V 7 bases and J 4 bases, with 10 bases left between them. The CDR3 is 13 amino acids. CDR3 in amino acids: CASKQGRTGELFF. The CDR3 nucleotides are TGTGCCAGCAAGCAGGGGCGCACCGGGGAGCTGTTTTTT.

This chain links TRBV11-2 with TRBJ2-1; 13 bases fit TRBD2. Germline trimming cut 5 bases from V and 10 bases from J; bases unmatched to any gene: 8. In germline, CDR1 is SGHAT, CDR2 FQNNGV. The CDR3 sequence is 15 residues long. CDR3 sequence reads: CASSPPGLAGTEQFF. The CDR3 DNA is TGTGCCAGCAGCCCCCCGGGACTAGCGGGAACAGAGCAGTTCTTC.

In nucleotides, the CDR3 is TGTGCCAGCAGCCAACTGGCGCTTAGGACTGCGGGGTTGGACACTGAAGCTTTCTTT. This sequence encodes CASSQLALRTAGLDTEAFF. The chain joins TRBV14 to TRBJ1-1; D unclear. Trimming cost V 2 bases and J 3 bases, with 25 bases left between them. In germline, CDR1 is SGHDN, CDR2 FVKESK. The CDR3 is 19 amino acids.

The chain combines TRBV20-1 with TRBJ1-1; D gene unclear. CDR1 and CDR2 (germline): DFQATT, SNEGSKA (reference sequence). The CDR3 sequence is 11 residues long. V lost 2 bases and J 10 bases, leaving 11 bases between the germline ends. DNA of the CDR3: TGCAGTGCTAGACAGCTGGGCTCAGCTTTCTTT. Amino acid sequence: CSARQLGSAFF.

The chain couples TRBV6-6 to TRBJ2-3; the match to TRBD1 covers 9 bases. The CDR3 loop spans 15 amino acids. With 4 bases clipped from V and 4 bases from J, the junction kept 6 bases outside the gene matches. Per the germline V gene, CDR1 is MNHNY and CDR2 is SVGAGI (reference sequence). In DNA form, the CDR3 reads TGTGCCAGCAGTTCCGGACAGGGGATCGCAGATACGCAGTATTTT. This codes for CASSSGQGIADTQYF.

CDR3 sequence: CASNDDFGTEAFF. The CDR3 nucleotides are TGCGCCAGCAACGATGACTTCGGCACTGAAGCTTTCTTT. This rearrangement joins TRBV5-1 to TRBJ1-1; D call uncertain. V was clipped by 6 bases and J by 4 bases, with 13 bases between them. The CDR3 has 13 residues. Germline V gene data show CDR1 as SGHRS and CDR2 as YFSETQ.

The rearrangement links TRBV11-2 to TRBJ1-2; 7 bases line up with TRBD1. Per germline, CDR1 SGHAT and CDR2 FQNNGV. V gave up 1 base and J gave up 6 bases; unmatched junction bases: 5. The CDR3 is made up of 14 amino acids. The CDR3 protein is CASSLAQGLDGYTF. DNA of the CDR3: TGTGCCAGCAGCTTAGCACAGGGGTTAGATGGCTACACCTTC.

The rearrangement joins TRBV5-1 to TRBJ1-4; TRBD1 is a possible D gene (6 bases). Germline V CDR1 and CDR2: SGHRS, YFSETQ. Trimming cost V 3 bases and J 2 bases, with 11 bases left between them. This CDR3 region has 15 residues. CDR3 nucleotides: TGCGCCAGCAGCTCTACAGGGTTTACTAATGAAAAACTGTTTTTT. This encodes CASSSTGFTNEKLFF.

The J gene is TRBJ1-2, the V gene TRBV30, with D possibly being TRBD1 (6 bases). The V end was cut by 1 base, the J end by 8 bases, with 32 bases between. Germline V lookup: CDR1 GTSNPN, CDR2 SVGIG (reference sequence). This CDR3 has 19 amino acids. CDR3 nucleotide sequence: TGTGCCTGGAGTGACCCCCCGCTCCGACAGAGAAACAGGGTAGGCGGCTACACCTTC. It yields the protein CAWSDPPLRQRNRVGGYTF.

The V and J genes are TRBV4-2 and TRBJ2-7; TRBD2 matches 8 bases. Trimming at V came to 2 bases and at J to 5 bases, leaving 2 bases not matched to a gene. Germline assignment: CDR1 LGHNA and CDR2 YNFKEQ. The CDR3 length is 13 residues. Here the CDR3 reads CASSQKAGDEQYF. CDR3 bases: TGTGCCAGCAGCCAAAAAGCGGGGGACGAGCAGTACTTC.

The rearrangement links TRBV11-3 to TRBJ1-1; D remains unclear. Trimming shortened V by 5 bases and J by 4 bases, and 11 bases separated the two germline ends. The CDR3 spans 13 residues. In germline, CDR1 is SGHNT, CDR2 YENEEA. CDR3 DNA: TGTGCCAGCAGCGGAAGACTAGGCACTGAAGCTTTCTTT. Translation gives CASSGRLGTEAFF. The complete variable domain, with remaining parts taken from reference TRBV11-3 and TRBJ1-1, reads EAGVVQSPRYKIIEKKQPVAFWCNPISGHNTLYWYLQNLGQGPELLIRYENEEAVDDSQLPKDRFSAERLKGVDSTLKIQPAELGDSAVYLCASSGRLGTEAFFGQGTRLTVV.

The chain is built from TRBV14 and TRBJ1-1; maybe TRBD1 (6 bases). The length of the CDR3 is 13 residues. From germline, CDR1 is SGHDN and CDR2 FVKESK. Trimming took 3 bases from V and 2 from J, leaving 7 bases between them. CDR3 protein: CASSQDRNTEAFF. CDR3 coding DNA: TGTGCCAGCAGCCAGGACAGAAACACTGAAGCTTTCTTT. The entire variable domain, with the rest obtained from reference TRBV14 and TRBJ1-1, is as follows: EAGVTQFPSHSVIEKGQTVTLRCDPISGHDNLYWYRRVMGKEIKFLLHFVKESKQDESGMPNNRFLAERTGGTYSTLKVQPAELEDSGVYFCASSQDRNTEAFFGQGTRLTVV.

In DNA form, the CDR3 reads TGTGCCAGTAGTATAGGTGAGGGGAGGGACACGCAGTATTTT. It encodes CASSIGEGRDTQYF. The chain carries TRBV19 and TRBJ2-3, with 7 nucleotides matching TRBD2. This CDR3 has 14 residues. Germline CDR1 is LNHDA and CDR2 is SQIVND (reference sequence). Germline trimming cut 1 base from V and 9 bases from J; bases unmatched to any gene: 7.

V is TRBV10-3 and J is TRBJ1-5; possibly TRBD1 for D (6 bases). V was cut by 7 bases and J by 0 bases, with 7 bases left in between. Germline assignment: CDR1 ENHRY and CDR2 SYGVKD. The CDR3 runs 13 residues. This chain's CDR3 is CAITGDSNQPQHF. As DNA, the CDR3 is TGTGCCATCACAGGGGATAGCAATCAGCCCCAGCATTTT.

This chain uses TRBV27 with TRBJ2-3; 13 bases fit TRBD2. CDR1 and CDR2 (germline): MNHEY, SMNVEV (reference sequence). With V trimmed by 10 bases and J by 5 bases, 6 bases remained unmatched. The length of the CDR3 is 14 residues. In DNA, the CDR3 is TGTGCCACCACTGGACTAGCGGGAGTAGATACGCAGTATTTT. Amino acid sequence: CATTGLAGVDTQYF.

This chain joins TRBV12-5 and TRBJ2-1, with 11 bases matching TRBD2. Germline CDR1 LGHNT, CDR2 FRNRAP. This CDR3 contains 14 residues. The V segment lost 5 bases and the J segment 6 bases; nucleotides outside the gene matches: 3. CDR3 nucleotide sequence: TGTGCTAGTGGTCCGGGACTAGCGGCCAATGAGCAGTTCTTC. This gives the protein CASGPGLAANEQFF.

J is TRBJ2-1 and V is TRBV30, with D possibly TRBD1 on 5 matching bases. V lost 7 bases to trimming and J lost 0 bases, with 10 bases between them. The CDR3 is 13 amino acids. Germline V CDR1 and CDR2: GTSNPN, SVGIG (reference sequence). The CDR3 nucleotides are TGTGCCTCCCACAGGTACTCCTACAATGAGCAGTTCTTC. This codes for CASHRYSYNEQFF.

The chain carries TRBV19 and TRBJ2-1; 9 nucleotides line up with TRBD2. J gave up 0 bases and V 3 bases, and 12 bases lay outside the gene matches. Germline V gives CDR1 LNHDA, CDR2 SQIVND (reference sequence). CDR3 length: 19 amino acids. CDR3 sequence (DNA): TGTGCCAGTAGTATCCCCCATTGGGGCGGGAGGGCCTCCTACAATGAGCAGTTCTTC. It yields the protein CASSIPHWGGRASYNEQFF. Filled out from reference TRBV19 and TRBJ2-1, the complete variable domain reads DGGITQSPKYLFRKEGQNVTLSCEQNLNHDAMYWYRQDPGQGLRLIYYSQIVNDFQKGDIAEGYSVSREKKESFPLTVTSAQKNPTAFYLCASSIPHWGGRASYNEQFFGPGTRLTVL.

This clone is a singleton in its sample. The chain recombines TRBV6-6 with TRBJ2-7; possibly TRBD1 for D (6 bases). The germline V gene has CDR1 MNHNY and CDR2 SVGAGI (reference sequence). V lost 6 bases to trimming and J lost 3 bases, with 15 bases between them. The CDR3 loop spans 14 amino acids. As DNA, the CDR3 is TGTGCCAGCAGGGAACCGGGACATATCTACGAGCAGTACTTC. Amino acid sequence: CASREPGHIYEQYF.

DNA of the CDR3: TGTGCCAGCAGCTCTAATGGGCTAGCGGATTACGAGCAGTACTTC. It codes for CASSSNGLADYEQYF. The chain couples TRBV11-2 to TRBJ2-7; 7 bases fit TRBD2. Germline CDR1 is SGHAT and CDR2 is FQNNGV. The CDR3 covers 15 residues. V lost 4 bases and J lost 4; bases outside the gene matches: 10.

The chain combines TRBV28 with TRBJ2-7, with a weak D call TRBD1 (6 bases). The CDR3 is 16 residues long. V lost 5 bases and J lost 3, with 20 bases in between. Per the germline V gene, CDR1 is MDHEN and CDR2 is SYDVKM. CDR3 loop: CASSPLIGGPGYEQYF. CDR3 coding DNA: TGTGCCAGCAGTCCATTGATTGGGGGCCCTGGCTACGAGCAGTACTTC.

V and J are TRBV7-8 and TRBJ2-1; tentatively, D is TRBD2 (5 bases). V lost 3 bases, J lost 2 bases, and 14 bases lay in between. Germline CDR1 SGHVS, CDR2 FQNEAQ. The CDR3 runs 16 residues. The CDR3: CASSFPYRGAYNEQFF. In nucleotides, the CDR3 is TGTGCCAGCAGCTTCCCCTACCGGGGAGCCTACAATGAGCAGTTCTTC.

CDR3 nucleotide sequence: TGTGCCGTCCAATCGGGGGGTAACACCATATATTTT. Translation gives CAVQSGGNTIYF. The chain recombines TRBV6-5 with TRBJ1-3, with a possible D match to TRBD1 (5 bases). The CDR3 is 12 amino acids. The germline gives CDR1 MNHEY, CDR2 SVGAGI. V was pared by 11 bases and J by 7 bases, with 15 bases between.